Shown below are 13 T cell receptor beta chains from a single sample sequenced in a study of immune evolution from preneoplasia to lung adenocarcinoma. This table comes from immunoSEQ multiplex PCR, and its TCRdb copy is limited to in-frame clones, with some not included. Here the sample spans under 7,000 clones, over 70% being singletons. The sample consisted of FFPE lung adenocarcinoma in situ tissue. The receptors stem from a person aged 60-80 years with lung adenocarcinoma.

This chain connects TRBV4-1 to TRBJ2-1, with TRBD1 matching 9 bases. The CDR3 sequence is 16 residues long. J was trimmed by 5 bases and V by 1 base; bases with no gene match: 6. Per the germline V gene, CDR1 is MGHRA and CDR2 is YSYEKL. CDR3 nucleotide sequence: TGCGCCAGCAGCCAAGTCGGGACAGGGAACGACAATGAGCAGTTCTTC. Translation: CASSQVGTGNDNEQFF.

The chain employs TRBV5-1 and TRBJ1-2, with no clear D. CDR3 size: 13 residues. Germline CDR1 SGHRS, CDR2 YFSETQ. Trimming left V 1 base short and J 7 bases short, with 11 bases between. CDR3 loop: CASSLSYRAGYTF. The CDR3 DNA reads as TGCGCCAGCAGCTTGAGTTATAGGGCTGGCTACACCTTC.

This rearrangement joins TRBV6-1 to TRBJ1-3; no firm D call. With 5 bases removed from V and 3 bases from J, the gap between germline ends came to 14 bases. Germline V gives CDR1 MNHNS, CDR2 SASEGT. CDR3 length equals 15 residues. CDR3 sequence (DNA): TGTGCCAGCAGTAAGAGTGTAGAGGTTGGAAACACCATATATTTT. It yields the protein CASSKSVEVGNTIYF.

The chain recombines TRBV5-1 with TRBJ1-4; D is undetermined. The CDR3 runs 14 residues. Looked up from germline, CDR1 is SGHRS and CDR2 is YFSETQ. V was shortened by 4 bases and J by 2 bases, with 9 bases between the two germline ends. The CDR3 DNA is TGCGCCAGCAGCCCGGAGACTACTAATGAAAAACTGTTTTTT. Amino acids: CASSPETTNEKLFF.

This chain joins TRBV28 and TRBJ1-5; D is uncertain. Trimming stripped 5 bases from V and 0 bases from J, with 14 bases between. Germline V gene sequence: CDR1 MDHEN, CDR2 SYDVKM. The length of the CDR3 is 16 residues. CDR3 nucleotide sequence: TGTGCCAGCAGTCCGATAAACCAGTATAGCAATCAGCCCCAGCATTTT. It is translated as CASSPINQYSNQPQHF.

This chain connects TRBV12-5 to TRBJ2-7; D is ambiguous. Germline values: CDR1 LGHNT, CDR2 FRNRAP. V was shortened by 5 bases and J by 0 bases, with 2 bases between the two germline ends. The CDR3 is 11 amino acids. The CDR3 spells CASGSSYEQYF. The CDR3 nucleotides are TGTGCTAGTGGTAGCTCCTACGAGCAGTACTTC.

In its sample, this clone was seen once. The rearrangement uses TRBV4-3 and TRBJ2-2; the match to TRBD2 covers 11 bases. V shed 0 bases, J shed 5 bases, and the junction held 5 bases outside the gene matches. The germline V gene encodes CDR1 LGHNA and CDR2 YSLEER. The CDR3 runs 17 residues. CDR3 nucleotide sequence: TGCGCCAGCAGCCAAGATCTTAGCGGGGGGGTAACCGGGGAGCTGTTTTTT. Translation gives CASSQDLSGGVTGELFF.

The chain joins TRBV30 to TRBJ1-2; the D gene is possibly TRBD1 (5 bases). This CDR3 spans 14 amino acids. Germline-derived CDR1 and CDR2 are GTSNPN and SVGIG (reference sequence). V shed 0 bases and J shed 1 base, with 9 bases lying between them. CDR3 sequence reads: CAWSVWGINYGYTF. Written as DNA, the CDR3 is TGTGCCTGGAGTGTTTGGGGGATTAACTATGGCTACACCTTC.

This clone has more than one count but fewer than ten. V usage is TRBV30 and J usage is TRBJ2-2; D may be TRBD1 or TRBD2 (5 bases each). Trimming removed 0 bases at V and 5 bases at J, with 13 bases between. Germline values: CDR1 GTSNPN, CDR2 SVGIG (reference sequence). The length of the CDR3 is 15 residues. The CDR3 DNA reads TGTGCCTGGAGTGTCCGGGACCGGGCGACCGGGGAGCTGTTTTTT. Translated, it gives CAWSVRDRATGELFF.

This chain connects TRBV7-9 to TRBJ2-3, with D possibly being TRBD1 (5 bases). Germline V gene sequence: CDR1 SEHNR, CDR2 FQNEAQ (reference sequence). The CDR3 length is 13 residues. Trimming cost V 7 bases and J 7 bases, with 15 bases left between them. CDR3 in amino acids: CASTQVRGNTQYF. In DNA, the CDR3 is TGTGCCAGCACCCAGGTTAGGGGAAATACGCAGTATTTT.

In its sample, this clone was seen a few times. V usage is TRBV11-2 and J usage is TRBJ2-7, with D possibly being TRBD1 or TRBD2 (5 bases each). The V and J ends lost 5 bases and 3 bases respectively, with 17 bases between them. This CDR3 contains 15 residues. Germline V lookup: CDR1 SGHAT, CDR2 FQNNGV. CDR3: CASSHGTPFRYEQYF. The CDR3 nucleotides are TGTGCCAGCAGCCATGGGACCCCCTTTCGCTACGAGCAGTACTTC.

This clone turned up a few times. The V gene is TRBV7-9, the J gene TRBJ2-5; the match to TRBD1 covers 8 bases. After removal of 4 bases from V and 1 base from J, the junction contained 5 bases not matched to a gene. Germline V CDR1 and CDR2: SEHNR, FQNEAQ (reference sequence). There are 15 residues in the CDR3. The CDR3 region has the DNA TGTGCCAGCAGCTCCGACAGGGGTCGCCAAGAGACCCAGTACTTC. Protein product: CASSSDRGRQETQYF.

The chain employs TRBV28 and TRBJ2-3; 15 bases match TRBD2. This CDR3 is 17 amino acids long. After removal of 5 bases from V and 3 bases from J, the junction contained 6 bases not matched to a gene. Germline CDR1 reads MDHEN; CDR2 reads SYDVKM. CDR3 in amino acids: CASSEGLAGGRTDTQYF. DNA for the CDR3: TGTGCCAGCAGTGAGGGACTAGCGGGGGGTAGGACAGATACGCAGTATTTT. Combining the CDR3 with reference TRBV28 and TRBJ2-3 gives the whole variable domain DVKVTQSSRYLVKRTGEKVFLECVQDMDHENMFWYRQDPGLGLRLIYFSYDVKMKEKGDIPEGYSVSREKKERFSLILESASTNQTSMYLCASSEGLAGGRTDTQYFGPGTRLTVL.